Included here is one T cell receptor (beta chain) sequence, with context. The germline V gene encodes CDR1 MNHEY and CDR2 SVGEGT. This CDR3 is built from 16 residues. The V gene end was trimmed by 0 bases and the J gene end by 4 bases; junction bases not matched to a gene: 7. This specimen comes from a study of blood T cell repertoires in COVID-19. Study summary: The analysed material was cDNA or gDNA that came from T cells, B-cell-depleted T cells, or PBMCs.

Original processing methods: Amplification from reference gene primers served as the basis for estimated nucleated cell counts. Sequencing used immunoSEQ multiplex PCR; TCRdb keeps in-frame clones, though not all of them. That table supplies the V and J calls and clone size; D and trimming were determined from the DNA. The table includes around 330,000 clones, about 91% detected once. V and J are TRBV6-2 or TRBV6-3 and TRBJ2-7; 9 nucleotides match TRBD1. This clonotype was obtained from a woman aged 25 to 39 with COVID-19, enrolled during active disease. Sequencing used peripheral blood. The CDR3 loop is CASSYSLSGTGYEQYV. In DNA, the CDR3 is TGTGCCAGCAGTTACTCGCTGTCTGGGACAGGGTACGAGCAGTACGTC.